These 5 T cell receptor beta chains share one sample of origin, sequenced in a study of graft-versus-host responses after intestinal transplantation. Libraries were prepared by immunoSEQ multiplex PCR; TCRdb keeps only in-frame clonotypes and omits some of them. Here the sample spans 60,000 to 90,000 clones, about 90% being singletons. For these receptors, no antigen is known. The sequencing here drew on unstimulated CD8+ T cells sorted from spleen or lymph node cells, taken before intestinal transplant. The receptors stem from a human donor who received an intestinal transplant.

The CDR3 DNA reads TGTGCCAGCAGCTTAGAAGGGACAGTTAACACTGAAGCTTTCTTT. Encoded protein: CASSLEGTVNTEAFF. The V and J genes are TRBV11-2 and TRBJ1-1, with TRBD1 identical over 7 bases. Germline CDR1 and CDR2: SGHAT and FQNNGV. The V segment lost 0 bases and the J segment 2 bases; nucleotides outside the gene matches: 3. This CDR3 has 15 residues.

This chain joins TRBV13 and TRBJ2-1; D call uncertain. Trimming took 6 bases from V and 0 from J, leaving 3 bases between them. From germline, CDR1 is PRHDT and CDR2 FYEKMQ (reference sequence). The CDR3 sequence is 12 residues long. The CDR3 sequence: CASSNSYNEQFF. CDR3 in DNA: TGTGCCAGCAGTAACTCCTACAATGAGCAGTTCTTC.

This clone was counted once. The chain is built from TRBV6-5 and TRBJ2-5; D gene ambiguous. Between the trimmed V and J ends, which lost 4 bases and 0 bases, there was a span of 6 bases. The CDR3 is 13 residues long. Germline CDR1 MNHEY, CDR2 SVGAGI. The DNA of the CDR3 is TGTGCCAGCAGTTCTTCAGACCAAGAGACCCAGTACTTC. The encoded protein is CASSSSDQETQYF.

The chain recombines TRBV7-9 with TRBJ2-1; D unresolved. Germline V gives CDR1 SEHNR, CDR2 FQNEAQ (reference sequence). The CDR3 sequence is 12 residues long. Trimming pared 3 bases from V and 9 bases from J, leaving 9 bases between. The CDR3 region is CASSFLHTEQFF. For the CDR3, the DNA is TGTGCCAGCAGCTTCCTCCACACTGAGCAGTTCTTC. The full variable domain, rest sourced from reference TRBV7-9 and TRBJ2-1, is DTGVSQNPRHKITKRGQNVTFRCDPISEHNRLYWYRQTLGQGPEFLTYFQNEAQLEKSRLLSDRFSAERPKGSFSTLEIQRTEQGDSAMYLCASSFLHTEQFFGPGTRLTVL.

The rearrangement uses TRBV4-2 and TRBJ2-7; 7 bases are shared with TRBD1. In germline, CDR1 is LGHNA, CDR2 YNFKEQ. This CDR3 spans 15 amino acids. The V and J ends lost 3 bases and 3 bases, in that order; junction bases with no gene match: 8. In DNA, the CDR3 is TGTGCCAGCAGCCAGGCTGGAGGACAGGACTACGAGCAGTACTTC. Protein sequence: CASSQAGGQDYEQYF.